This TCR beta chain came from a study of T cells in Graves' hyperthyroidism and ophthalmopathy. This clonotype came up many times. Trimming cost V 0 bases and J 7 bases; bases outside gene matches: 5. The CDR3 runs to 15 residues. CDR1 is SGHAT and CDR2 is FQNNGV in the germline V gene. Amplification of TCR beta CDR3 regions was performed using RNA transcripts as template. The HTBI primer set drove a first-round RT-PCR of the TCR CDR3. TCRdb reprocessed the multiplex PCR reads with MiXCR, giving one entry per CDR3 protein. Among some 760,000 distinct CDR3 sequences listed, about 15% were seen once. Uncontrolled infections, other autoimmune diseases, pregnancy or lactation led to exclusion of patients.

The rearrangement joins TRBV11-2 to TRBJ2-1, with 8 bases lining up with TRBD2. Sequenced material: blood. The TCR comes from a woman aged 18-29 years with Graves' hyperthyroidism. CDR3 nucleotides: TGTGCCAGCAGCTTAGAAGCGGGAGCGGGAAATGAGCAGTTCTTC. It yields the protein CASSLEAGAGNEQFF.